This TCR beta chain was documented in a study of Graves' ophthalmopathy and Graves' hyperthyroidism. With respect to this clonotype: Its cognate antigen is unknown.

The CDR3 length is 15 residues. Germline V gives CDR1 LNHDA, CDR2 SQIVND (reference sequence). V trimming: 6 bases; J trimming: 5 bases; junction bases outside the gene matches: 5. Findings of the study overall: Most thyroid clonotypes with frequency above 0.001 were detected in blood too.

Amplifying from RNA transcripts, the study obtained TCR beta CDR3 regions. Investigators did first-round RT-PCR with HTBI primers, then second-round multiplex PCR. TCRdb redid the calling of the multiplex PCR reads with MiXCR, one entry per CDR3 protein. The profile shows 450,000 to 600,000 distinct CDR3 sequences, less than 40% of them singletons. The chain couples TRBV19 to TRBJ2-2; TRBD1 aligns across 11 bases. The sequencing input was peripheral blood or thyroid tissue (not recorded which). This sequence originates from an adult man with Graves' hyperthyroidism. CDR3 protein: CASRNRDRGTGELFF. CDR3 bases: TGTGCCAGTAGAAACCGGGACAGGGGGACCGGGGAGCTGTTTTTT.